Presented here are 25 T cell receptor beta chains from one specimen sequenced in a study of blood T cell repertoires in COVID-19. TCRdb keeps only in-frame clones here, not all; method: immunoSEQ multiplex PCR. The profile shows approximately 61,000 clones, about 86% of them singletons. Sequencing was carried out using peripheral blood. Receptors originate from a human donor in a cohort sampled during active COVID-19.

This clone has only a few counts. In DNA form, the CDR3 reads TGTGCCAGCAGGACTAGCGGGACTAATGAGCAGTTCTTC. It is translated as CASRTSGTNEQFF. The rearrangement links TRBV6-5 to TRBJ2-1; 11 bases fit TRBD2. The germline CDR1 and CDR2 sequences are MNHEY and SVGAGI. The CDR3 length is 13 residues. V gave up 6 bases and J gave up 7 bases; unmatched junction bases: 2.

V gene TRBV13 combines with J gene TRBJ2-3, with D unclear. Per the germline V gene, CDR1 is PRHDT and CDR2 is FYEKMQ (reference sequence). The CDR3 sequence is 13 residues long. V lost 7 bases and J 1 base, leaving 9 bases between the germline ends. The CDR3 loop reads CASTRLGTDTQYF. The CDR3 bases are TGTGCCAGCACACGGCTAGGCACAGATACGCAGTATTTT.

The V gene is TRBV3-1 (or the pseudogene TRBV3-2), the J gene TRBJ2-2, with 10 bases identical to TRBD1. The germline V gene has CDR1 LGHDT and CDR2 YNNKEL (reference sequence). The CDR3 runs 15 residues. With V trimmed by 4 bases and J by 5 bases, 4 bases remained unmatched. The CDR3 DNA follows: TGTGCCAGCAGCCGGGGACAGGGGAGTACCGGGGAGCTGTTTTTT. This sequence encodes CASSRGQGSTGELFF.

The chain is built from TRBV6-6 and TRBJ1-5; D is unclear. This CDR3 comprises 13 residues. Germline CDR1 MNHNY, CDR2 SVGAGI (reference sequence). V lost 4 bases, J lost 6 bases, and 10 bases lay in between. This CDR3 is CASSSDGLQPQHF. The CDR3 DNA is TGTGCCAGCAGTTCCGATGGACTTCAGCCCCAGCATTTT.

This chain joins TRBV7-3 and TRBJ2-5; 8 bases match TRBD2. Germline V gives CDR1 SGHTA, CDR2 FQGTGA. J was trimmed by 5 bases and V by 2 bases; bases with no gene match: 7. CDR3 length: 15 amino acids. CDR3 nucleotides: TGTGCCAGCAGCTTAGGTGGGACTAGATCGGAGACCCAGTACTTC. It is translated as CASSLGGTRSETQYF. Combining the CDR3 with reference TRBV7-3 and TRBJ2-5 gives the whole variable domain GAGVSQTPSNKVTEKGKYVELRCDPISGHTALYWYRQSLGQGPEFLIYFQGTGAADDSGLPNDRFFAVRPEGSVSTLKIQRTERGDSAVYLCASSLGGTRSETQYFGPGTRLLVL.

V is TRBV7-2 and J is TRBJ2-5, with D unresolved. Trimming took off 2 bases at V and 5 bases at J, with 12 bases between the two ends. The CDR3 is 14 residues long. CDR1 is SGHTA, CDR2 FQGNSA, per germline. CDR3: CASSLTVSQETQYF. DNA for the CDR3: TGTGCCAGCAGCTTAACCGTCTCCCAGGAGACCCAGTACTTC.

The chain links TRBV28 to TRBJ1-5; 7 bases fit TRBD1. The CDR3 loop spans 15 amino acids. The V segment lost 6 bases and the J segment 4 bases; nucleotides outside the gene matches: 9. Germline V CDR1 and CDR2: MDHEN, SYDVKM. Here the CDR3 reads CASRPRDSRNQPQHF. As DNA, the CDR3 is TGTGCCAGCAGACCCCGGGACAGCCGAAATCAGCCCCAGCATTTT.

For the CDR3, the DNA is TGTGCCAGTAGTACCCCGGGACAGGACTATGGCTACACCTTC. This codes for CASSTPGQDYGYTF. V is TRBV19 and J is TRBJ1-2; 8 bases agree with TRBD1. The CDR3 is made up of 14 amino acids. V shed 4 bases and J 3 bases; nucleotides not matched to a gene: 4. The germline gives CDR1 LNHDA, CDR2 SQIVND (reference sequence).

The V and J genes are TRBV4-3 and TRBJ2-5; tentatively, D is TRBD2 (5 bases). In germline, CDR1 is LGHNA, CDR2 YSLEER. The CDR3 has 13 amino acids. The germline V and J ends were trimmed by 8 bases and 3 bases, with 13 bases remaining between them. CDR3 protein: CASGPRGKETQYF. The CDR3 DNA sequence: TGCGCCAGCGGACCCCGGGGAAAAGAGACCCAGTACTTC.

V is TRBV10-1 and J is TRBJ2-3, with 7 bases lining up with TRBD2. CDR1 is WNHNN and CDR2 is SYGVQD in the germline V gene (reference sequence). The CDR3 runs 18 residues. V lost 0 bases to trimming and J lost 3 bases; unmatched junction nucleotides: 12. The CDR3 region is CASSESLGGGEDTDTQYF. The CDR3, as DNA: TGCGCCAGCAGTGAGTCGCTCGGGGGAGGGGAGGATACAGATACGCAGTATTTT.

The gene calls are TRBV24-1 and TRBJ1-1; 7 positions agree with TRBD1. The CDR3 consists of 16 residues. Germline values: CDR1 KGHDR, CDR2 SFDVKD. The junction had 10 bases not matched to a gene; V was cut back by 7 bases and J by 0 bases. The CDR3 DNA reads TGTGCCACCAGCTCCCTGACAGGGCGATTGAACACTGAAGCTTTCTTT. Protein: CATSSLTGRLNTEAFF.

The chain couples TRBV7-2 to TRBJ2-1, with D uncertain. This CDR3 is 15 amino acids long. Trimming pared 5 bases from V and 1 base from J, leaving 12 bases between. Germline CDR1 reads SGHTA; CDR2 reads FQGNSA. The CDR3 region is CASSPIKSSYNEQFF. DNA of the CDR3: TGTGCCAGCAGCCCAATAAAGAGTTCCTACAATGAGCAGTTCTTC.

This clone was counted between two and nine times. The chain recombines TRBV20-1 with TRBJ1-2; D is uncertain. V lost 7 bases and J lost 10, with 13 bases in between. The CDR3 covers 10 residues. Germline V CDR1 and CDR2: DFQATT, SNEGSKA (reference sequence). CDR3 coding DNA: TGCAGTGTGGGAGGAAGGGTCTACACCTTC. This encodes CSVGGRVYTF.

The chain combines TRBV5-4 with TRBJ2-3; 11 positions match TRBD2. The germline V gene has CDR1 SGHNT and CDR2 YYREEE (reference sequence). Trimming removed 3 bases from V and 5 bases from J; junction bases left unmatched: 8. CDR3 length: 16 amino acids. CDR3 region: CASSWDSGRAVDTQYF. For the CDR3, the DNA is TGTGCCAGCAGCTGGGATAGCGGGAGGGCCGTAGATACGCAGTATTTT.

The V call is TRBV7-2, the J call TRBJ2-7; TRBD1 agrees at 7 bases. CDR1 SGHTA and CDR2 FQGNSA come from the germline V gene. The V gene end was trimmed by 5 bases and the J gene end by 0 bases; junction bases not matched to a gene: 4. The CDR3 length is 14 residues. In DNA, the CDR3 is TGTGCCAGCAGCCTTACAGGGGTCTCCTACGAGCAGTACTTC. Translation: CASSLTGVSYEQYF.

The J gene is TRBJ2-4, the V gene TRBV11-3; 13 nucleotides agree with TRBD2. The ends lost 3 bases at V and 8 bases at J; junction bases unmatched: 7. Germline V lookup: CDR1 SGHNT, CDR2 YENEEA. This CDR3 has 16 residues. CDR3 amino acids: CASSFGTSGEVYIQYF. The CDR3 DNA reads TGTGCCAGCAGCTTCGGGACTAGCGGGGAAGTGTACATTCAGTACTTC.

This chain joins TRBV10-2 and TRBJ1-6, with TRBD1 matching over 7 bases. The germline V gene encodes CDR1 WSHSY and CDR2 SAAADI. This CDR3 is 14 amino acids long. V was pared by 2 bases and J by 10 bases, with 5 bases of the junction left unmatched. This CDR3 is CASSEDRARSPLHF. The CDR3 bases are TGCGCCAGCAGTGAGGACAGGGCGCGGTCACCCCTCCACTTT.

The CDR3 DNA reads as TGTGCCAGCAGTCTGCAAGGGGCCGGGGAGCTGTTTTTT. Translating it yields CASSLQGAGELFF. The V and J genes are TRBV6-5 and TRBJ2-2; perhaps TRBD1 as D (5 bases). The CDR3 is made up of 13 amino acids. Per the germline V gene, CDR1 is MNHEY and CDR2 is SVGAGI. V lost 5 bases and J 6 bases, leaving 10 bases between the germline ends.

This chain connects TRBV5-8 to TRBJ1-3, with D unresolved. V lost 4 bases and J 8 bases, leaving 7 bases between the germline ends. Germline lookup yields CDR1 SGHTS and CDR2 YDEGEE. CDR3 length equals 11 residues. The CDR3 DNA sequence: TGTGCCAGCAGCCCCGTCTACACCATATATTTT. As protein: CASSPVYTIYF.

The V call is TRBV6-6, the J call TRBJ1-3, with no clear D. Germline V gives CDR1 MNHNY, CDR2 SVGAGI (reference sequence). The CDR3 loop spans 14 amino acids. The V and J ends lost 7 bases and 0 bases respectively, with 10 bases between them. In DNA form, the CDR3 reads TGTGCCAGCAAGGACTTTAGCTCTGGAAACACCATATATTTT. It is translated as CASKDFSSGNTIYF.

The chain uses TRBV11-3 and TRBJ2-2; D perhaps matches TRBD1 (5 bases). This CDR3 region has 15 residues. V was clipped by 0 bases and J by 1 base, with 6 bases between them. Germline lookup yields CDR1 SGHNT and CDR2 YENEEA. This chain's CDR3 is CASSLEGQNTGELFF. CDR3 nucleotides: TGTGCCAGCAGCTTAGAGGGGCAGAACACCGGGGAGCTGTTTTTT.

The CDR3 DNA reads TGTGCCAGCAGTCCCTATTCCAGCGGGAGAGACATTCAGTACTTC. It translates to CASSPYSSGRDIQYF. The genes are TRBV27 and TRBJ2-4; TRBD2 agrees at 8 bases. The CDR3 spans 15 residues. Per germline, CDR1 MNHEY and CDR2 SMNVEV (reference sequence). J was trimmed by 8 bases and V by 5 bases; bases with no gene match: 11.

V and J are TRBV7-2 and TRBJ1-2, with 7 bases identical to TRBD1. Germline V gene lookup returns CDR1 SGHTA and CDR2 FQGNSA. The J segment lost 12 bases and the V segment lost 3 bases, leaving 10 bases of the junction unmatched. The CDR3 totals 13 residues. Here the CDR3 reads CASSFTPDREHTF. The CDR3 nucleotides read TGTGCCAGCAGCTTCACCCCCGACAGGGAGCACACCTTC.

CDR3 DNA sequence: TGCGCCAGCAGTGAGGCCGGGCCAGCGGACACAGATACGCAGTATTTT. It encodes CASSEAGPADTDTQYF. The chain couples TRBV10-1 to TRBJ2-3; a weak D match, TRBD2 (5 bases). This CDR3 has 16 amino acids. Germline lookup yields CDR1 WNHNN and CDR2 SYGVQD (reference sequence). V lost 2 bases, J lost 2 bases, and 14 bases lay in between.

The chain is built from TRBV7-7 and TRBJ2-2; tentative D call: TRBD2 (6 bases). The V and J ends lost 1 base and 4 bases respectively, with 19 bases between them. The CDR3 has 18 amino acids. In germline, CDR1 is SSHAT, CDR2 FNYEAQ (reference sequence). The CDR3 here is CASSLGGAGPGGTGELFF. DNA for the CDR3: TGTGCCAGCAGCTTAGGGGGTGCGGGACCCGGGGGCACCGGGGAGCTGTTTTTT.